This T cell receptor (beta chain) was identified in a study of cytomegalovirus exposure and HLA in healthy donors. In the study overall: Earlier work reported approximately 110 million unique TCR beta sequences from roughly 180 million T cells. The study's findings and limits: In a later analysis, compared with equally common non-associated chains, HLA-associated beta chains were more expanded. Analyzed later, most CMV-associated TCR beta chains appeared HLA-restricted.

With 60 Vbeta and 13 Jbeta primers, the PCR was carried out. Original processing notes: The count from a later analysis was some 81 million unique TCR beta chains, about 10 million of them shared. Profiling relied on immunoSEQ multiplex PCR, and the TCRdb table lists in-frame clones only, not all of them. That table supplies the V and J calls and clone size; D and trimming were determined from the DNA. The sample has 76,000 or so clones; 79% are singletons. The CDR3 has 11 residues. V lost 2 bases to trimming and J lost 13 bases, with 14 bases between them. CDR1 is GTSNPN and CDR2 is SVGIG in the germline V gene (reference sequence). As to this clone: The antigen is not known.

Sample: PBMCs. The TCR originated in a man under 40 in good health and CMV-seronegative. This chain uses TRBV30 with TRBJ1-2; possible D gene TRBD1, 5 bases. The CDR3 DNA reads TGTGCCTGGAGTCCACTGGGGCGTTCCACCTTC. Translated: CAWSPLGRSTF.